Described below is a single T cell receptor (beta chain) sequence and its context. It lacks a known antigen. Within one base of it there is no much larger clone, and no base qualities were kept. The germline V gene (reference sequence) provides CDR1 SGHNT and CDR2 YYREEE. Cut back by 3 bases and 10 bases, the V and J ends lie 22 bases apart. From cysteine to phenylalanine, the CDR3 is 15 amino acids long. Of the read, only the CDR3 DNA is kept; its 45 bases are in frame from base 1. The collaborating institutions used their own protocols to collect whole blood in K2EDTA tubes. For TCRbeta analysis, collaborators shipped samples in one of three forms: frozen whole blood, isolated PBMCs, or DNA extracted from either of those sample types. TCRbeta CDR3 regions were amplified from genomic DNA using the immunoSEQ Assay, a bias-controlled multiplex PCR. On the authors' methods: Within the assay, amplification of reference gene primers was used to estimate how many nucleated cells each sample contained. To quantify the absolute abundance of each unique TCRbeta CDR3 rearrangement, sequence reads were collapsed and filtered. For each sample, productive Simpson clonality was calculated as the square root of Simpson's diversity index across productive rearrangements. TCRdb mirrors the immuneACCESS table, restricted to in-frame sequences. Some clones are absent from its copies; in checked studies, under half trace to an unresolved V gene, and the reason for the others is unknown. That table is the source of V, J and clone size, and D and trimming were worked out from the DNA. This sample gives around 170,000 clones in total; approximately 90% of them show up just once. Roughly 24% of the sample is in the top ten clones.

This specimen belongs to a study of blood T cell repertoires in COVID-19 (dated by TCRdb to the early 2020s). As for the study more broadly: The collaborator samples originated in the United States, Italy and Spain and spanned the acute and convalescent phases of COVID-19. The prospective study material was composed of cDNA or gDNA derived from T cells, B-cell-depleted T cells, or PBMCs. Subjects who had been exposed to COVID-19, were actively infected with it, or had recovered from it provided the deeply sampled blood TCRbeta repertoires that made up the dataset. The sample metadata nearly always contained a de-identified subject ID, COVID-19 status, age in years and sex. The samples were drawn from the first 160 participants of the ongoing ImmuneRACE study and from more than 1,000 subjects provided by 6 global collaborators. HLA class I and class II types, where available, came from metadata supplied by the sample provider rather than from assay-based typing. The repertoires were released in a freely available public database intended as a resource for research on the immune response to SARS-CoV-2. Overall study outcomes, separate from this receptor: How much clinical and demographic metadata was included differed by source and by participant, and the metadata was provided uncurated.

The chain joins TRBV5-4 to TRBJ1-1; the D gene is perhaps TRBD1, on 6 matching bases. The sequence was collected from a man in his 60s with acute or convalescent COVID-19. The specimen sequenced was peripheral blood. The CDR3 amino acid sequence is: CASSSAPGHTRGAFF. Read as DNA, the sequence is TGTGCCAGCAGCTCGGCACCGGGACACACAAGGGGAGCTTTCTTT.